Shown below are 12 T cell receptor beta chains from a single sample sequenced in a study of blood T cell repertoires in COVID-19. Assay: immunoSEQ multiplex PCR; the TCRdb copy retains only in-frame clones and omits some. The repertoire includes some 300,000 clones, nearly 90% of them detected once, and around 0.9% sits in the top ten. Sequences were obtained from PBMCs or T cells enriched from blood (not recorded which). These receptor sequences come from a woman younger than 45 who had recovered from COVID-19.

The chain couples TRBV28 to TRBJ1-1; TRBD1 matches 8 bases. Unmatched junction bases numbered 8, after V lost 2 bases and J lost 3 bases. The length of the CDR3 is 16 residues. The germline gives CDR1 MDHEN, CDR2 SYDVKM. CDR3 region: CASSLIMDREDTEAFF. The DNA of the CDR3 is TGTGCCAGCAGTTTAATTATGGACAGGGAGGACACTGAAGCTTTCTTT.

The chain joins TRBV12-2 to TRBJ2-1; no check of the table's D call, TRBD2, against the DNA was made. TRBV12-2 constitutes a pseudogene. CDR3 length: 19 residues. The DNA of the CDR3 is TGTGCAAGTCGCCCCCCGGGACTAGCTATACCCGGGGGAAGTAATGAGCAGTTCTTC. Its translation: CASRPPGLAIPGGSNEQFF.

The rearrangement joins TRBV9 to TRBJ1-1; D call uncertain. V was shortened by 4 bases and J by 1 base, with 17 bases between the two germline ends. The V gene's germline CDR1 is SGDLS and CDR2 YYNGEE. This CDR3 has 16 residues. The CDR3 region is CASSPRTRAENTEAFF. DNA of the CDR3: TGTGCCAGCAGCCCCAGAACTAGGGCAGAGAACACTGAAGCTTTCTTT. The full variable domain, completed using reference TRBV9 and TRBJ1-1, is DSGVTQTPKHLITATGQRVTLRCSPRSGDLSVYWYQQSLDQGLQFLIQYYNGEERAKGNILERFSAQQFPDLHSELNLSSLELGDSALYFCASSPRTRAENTEAFFGQGTRLTVV.

Worth noting for this clone: The junction shows a germline mismatch at one end, possibly a read error. The V gene is TRBV4-1, the J gene TRBJ1-4; D gene ambiguous. Germline-derived CDR1 and CDR2 are MGHRA and YSYEKL. CDR3 length: 14 residues. CDR3 sequence reads: CASSQGAQVPVMIF. The CDR3 nucleotides are TGCGCCAGCAGCCAAGGGGCGCAGGTCCCTGTTATGATTTTT.

The V gene is TRBV5-1, the J gene TRBJ1-1, with 9 bases fitting TRBD1. The CDR3 spans 15 residues. Germline V gene lookup returns CDR1 SGHRS and CDR2 YFSETQ. V shed 2 bases, J shed 3 bases, and the junction held 5 bases outside the gene matches. This CDR3 is CASSFGTGRDTEAFF. CDR3 coding DNA: TGCGCCAGCAGCTTTGGGACAGGGAGGGACACTGAAGCTTTCTTT.

This clone has only one observation. V usage is TRBV2 and J usage is TRBJ1-1; 7 bases match TRBD1. The CDR3 consists of 12 residues. Trimming cost V 8 bases and J 5 bases; bases outside gene matches: 5. CDR1 is SNHLY and CDR2 is FYNNEI in the germline V gene. Here the CDR3 DNA reads TGTGCCAGCTCGACAGGGTTTACTGAAGCTTTCTTT. Residues: CASSTGFTEAFF.

The rearrangement uses TRBV5-1 and TRBJ1-2; tentatively, D is TRBD1 (6 bases). The CDR3 runs to 14 residues. CDR1 is SGHRS and CDR2 is YFSETQ in the germline V gene. Deletions cut 0 bases from V and 6 bases from J, with 12 bases between. The CDR3 loop reads CASSLVAGGNGYTF. DNA for the CDR3: TGCGCCAGCAGCTTGGTAGCGGGGGGCAATGGCTACACCTTC.

The J gene is TRBJ2-7, the V gene TRBV28, with 7 nucleotides matching TRBD1. With 5 bases clipped from V and 0 bases from J, the junction kept 22 bases outside the gene matches. Germline V gene sequence: CDR1 MDHEN, CDR2 SYDVKM. CDR3 size: 20 residues. CDR3: CASSPTVPRRGTESSYEQYF. The CDR3, as DNA: TGTGCCAGCAGTCCCACTGTGCCGCGGCGAGGGACAGAGAGCTCCTACGAGCAGTACTTC.

The chain joins TRBV5-6 to TRBJ2-5; TRBD1 might be the D (5 bases). The CDR3 consists of 15 residues. Germline CDR1 is SGHDT and CDR2 is YYEEEE. Trimming removed 4 bases from V and 5 bases from J, with 18 bases in between. The chain's CDR3 is CASSDTGLGRETQYF. As DNA, the CDR3 is TGTGCCAGCAGCGATACAGGATTGGGGCGCGAGACCCAGTACTTC.

The rearrangement links TRBV12-3 or TRBV12-4 to TRBJ1-1; D not resolved. V was trimmed by 7 bases and J by 5 bases, leaving 11 bases between them. The CDR3 length is 12 residues. The CDR3 spells CASIVAETEAFF. In DNA, the CDR3 is TGTGCCAGCATCGTAGCGGAAACTGAAGCTTTCTTT.

Details on this clone: The junction departs from germline at one end; a sequencing error may be responsible. Other DNA sequences within the sample encode an identical CDR3. The genes are TRBV9 and TRBJ1-2, with 9 bases aligning to TRBD1. This CDR3 contains 15 residues. CDR1 is SGDLS and CDR2 is YYNGEE in the germline V gene. CDR3 in amino acids: CASSVDRGQGGGYTF. CDR3 coding DNA: TGTGCCAGTAGCGTAGATCGGGGACAGGGAGGTGGCTACACCTTC.

The CDR3 loop reads CASSFPTDEDEKLFF. The CDR3, as DNA: TGTGCCAGCAGCTTCCCGACAGATGAAGATGAAAAACTGTTTTTT. The chain combines TRBV7-9 with TRBJ1-4; D perhaps matches TRBD1 (5 bases). The CDR3 sequence is 15 residues long. The germline gives CDR1 SEHNR, CDR2 FQNEAQ (reference sequence). Trimming shortened V by 3 bases and J by 6 bases, and 14 bases separated the two germline ends.